A single sample gave rise to the 8 T cell receptor beta chains below, sequenced in a study of T cells in Graves' hyperthyroidism and ophthalmopathy. Authors of the study amplified TCR beta CDR3 regions from RNA transcripts. HTBI primers were the set used in a first-round RT-PCR of the TCR CDR3. Using its own MiXCR run on the multiplex PCR reads, TCRdb lists one record per CDR3 protein. This sample has 490,000 or so distinct CDR3 sequences, with about 45% found just once. Sequencing was performed on peripheral blood or thyroid tissue (not recorded which). These TCRs come from an adult woman with Graves' disease, either hyperthyroidism or ophthalmopathy (not recorded which).

The gene calls are TRBV10-3 and TRBJ1-2; no reliable D call. CDR3 length equals 15 residues. CDR1 ENHRY and CDR2 SYGVKD come from the germline V gene. The V gene lost 6 bases and the J gene lost 8 bases, with 22 bases spanning the gap. CDR3 sequence: CAIRPQREGLEGYTF. Here the CDR3 DNA reads TGTGCCATCAGGCCCCAACGGGAGGGTTTGGAAGGCTACACCTTC.

The rearrangement joins TRBV7-6 to TRBJ2-6, with 12 bases that match TRBD1. The V segment lost 5 bases and the J segment 15 bases; nucleotides outside the gene matches: 14. Germline-derived CDR1 and CDR2 are SGHVS and FNYEAQ. CDR3 length: 16 residues. CDR3 bases: TGTGCCAGCAGCCCGGCCGGGACAGGGGGCGCAAAGGGCCTGACTTTC. The encoded protein is CASSPAGTGGAKGLTF.

This clonotype showed up many times. The chain joins TRBV20-1 to TRBJ1-4; D perhaps matches TRBD1 (5 bases). This CDR3 comprises 13 residues. Trimming shortened V by 5 bases and J by 5 bases, and 12 bases separated the two germline ends. Germline assignment: CDR1 DFQATT and CDR2 SNEGSKA (reference sequence). Written as DNA, the CDR3 is TGCAGTGCTGAGGGAAAGGGGAATGAAAAACTGTTTTTT. It is translated as CSAEGKGNEKLFF.

As concerns this clonotype: The junction departs from germline at one end; a sequencing error may be responsible. J is TRBJ1-2 and V is TRBV15, with D hard to call. The CDR3 is 13 residues long. Germline assignment: CDR1 LNHNV and CDR2 YYDKDF (reference sequence). CDR3 residues: CATSGRINYDYTF. CDR3 coding DNA: TGTGCCACCTCGGGCAGGATTAACTATGACTACACCTTC.

The DNA for the CDR3 is TGTGCCAGCAGCTCCCAGGTTGTCTCTGGGGCCAACGTCCTGACTTTC. Translated, it gives CASSSQVVSGANVLTF. The rearrangement uses TRBV11-2 and TRBJ2-6; D ambiguous. V was pared by 4 bases and J by 0 bases, with 10 bases between. This CDR3 comprises 16 residues. Germline V lookup: CDR1 SGHAT, CDR2 FQNNGV.

This clonotype was seen many times. The rearrangement uses TRBV3-1 and TRBJ1-2, with 7 bases aligning to TRBD1. The CDR3 length is 14 residues. The germline V gene encodes CDR1 LGHDT and CDR2 YNNKEL (reference sequence). J lost 4 bases, V lost 2 bases, and 4 bases had no gene match. In DNA form, the CDR3 reads TGTGCCAGCAGCCAAACCTGGGACAGCTATGGCTACACCTTC. As protein: CASSQTWDSYGYTF.

This clonotype was detected only once. The CDR3 here is CATSRDREVETQYF. The CDR3 bases are TGTGCCACCAGCCGGGACCGGGAGGTTGAGACCCAGTACTTC. The genes are TRBV24-1 and TRBJ2-5; 7 nucleotides align to TRBD2. The CDR3 extends over 14 amino acids. Germline V gene data show CDR1 as KGHDR and CDR2 as SFDVKD. With 7 bases clipped from V and 5 bases from J, the junction kept 9 bases outside the gene matches.

V and J are TRBV7-2 and TRBJ1-2; no definite D call. V was pared by 3 bases and J by 0 bases, with 5 bases between. This CDR3 comprises 13 residues. Germline V gene sequence: CDR1 SGHTA, CDR2 FQGNSA. Written as DNA, the CDR3 is TGTGCCAGCAGCTTCGACGCTAACTATGGCTACACCTTC. This translates into CASSFDANYGYTF.